This TCR beta chain was captured in a study of blood T cells in healthy people across ages. A second about 7 to 12 cycle PCR used barcoded and J-beta primers. In TCRdb, the 5' RACE reads were re-called with MiXCR into one record per CDR3 protein. In the table there are 650,000 to 800,000 distinct CDR3 sequences, approximately 48% of which are singletons. This CDR3 comprises 18 residues. Germline-derived CDR1 and CDR2 are SGHTA and FQGNSA. Trimming shortened V by 5 bases and J by 2 bases, and 25 bases separated the two germline ends. The sequence was obtained from a man in his sixties in good health. The source material was blood. The chain recombines TRBV7-2 with TRBJ2-7; D may be TRBD2 (7 bases). This CDR3 reads CASSPVVGPRGGTYEQYF. CDR3 coding DNA: TGTGCCAGCAGCCCCGTAGTGGGTCCCAGGGGAGGGACCTACGAGCAGTACTTC.